Sequencing of this T cell receptor (beta chain) was carried out in a study of blood T cell repertoires in COVID-19 (dated by TCRdb to about 2020). In the study overall: The collaborator samples originated in the United States, Italy and Spain and spanned the acute and convalescent phases of COVID-19. The prospective study material was composed of cDNA or gDNA derived from T cells, B-cell-depleted T cells, or PBMCs. The dataset comprised deeply sampled blood TCRbeta repertoires from subjects exposed to, actively infected with, or recovered from COVID-19. The repertoires were released in a freely available public database meant as a resource for research on the immune response to SARS-CoV-2. Samples came from the ongoing ImmuneRACE study (first 160 participants) plus 1,254 subjects from 6 global collaborators. A de-identified subject ID, COVID-19 status, age in years and sex were almost always included in the sample metadata. Where available, HLA class I and class II types were taken from metadata supplied by the sample provider and were not determined by assay-based typing. What the authors observed across the whole study: Clinical and demographic metadata were provided uncurated, with the amount varying by source and participant.

Details on this clone: No cognate antigen has been identified for it. One base away there is no much larger clone; base qualities are not given.

The CDR3 has 14 amino acids, counting the end cysteine and phenylalanine. Only CDR3 DNA is held: 42 bases, read in frame from base 1. The germline V gene sets CDR1 to SGHRS and CDR2 to YFSETQ. The trim is 2 bases for V and 7 bases for J, with a gap of 13 bases between the germline ends. The immunoSEQ Assay, a bias-controlled multiplex PCR, was used to amplify TCRbeta CDR3 regions from genomic DNA. Concerning the study's data processing: The number of nucleated cells in each sample was estimated from the amplification of reference gene primers within the assay. To quantify the absolute abundance of each unique TCRbeta CDR3 rearrangement, sequence reads were collapsed and filtered. Productive Simpson clonality was computed per sample as the square root of Simpson's diversity index over productive rearrangements. TCRdb provides this immuneACCESS table in a form limited to in-frame rearrangements. Some clones are lacking; in checked studies, under half of them reflect an unresolved V gene, and why the rest are absent is not known. For V, J and clone size, that table is used; D and trimming come from the DNA. The sample table shows some 430,000 clones, and roughly 91% are seen once. 0.6% of the sample goes to the ten largest clones.

Participants in the prospective study were aged roughly 18 to 100 years, lived in approximately 26 United States geographic areas, and enrolled through a virtual design. In the prospective study, participants were assigned to cohorts based on the clinical history participants reported in a screening survey and a study questionnaire. Recovered participants in ImmuneRACE Cohort 3 were defined as having two consecutive negative NP/OP PCR tests, clearance from a healthcare professional, or resolution of symptoms. In the prospective study, whole blood, serum and a nasopharyngeal or oropharyngeal swab were collected from each participant by mobile phlebotomists. Over a roughly 2-month period, participants in the prospective study had the option of providing additional blood draws and questionnaires. Blood samples from the prospective study were shipped frozen or at room temperature prior to DNA extraction.

Source material: PBMCs or T cells enriched from blood (not recorded which). The rearranged chain carries TRBV5-1 and TRBJ2-1, and perhaps TRBD2 as D gene, on 5 matching bases. The sequence was obtained from a man between 18 and 35 years old who had recovered from COVID-19. The DNA sequence is as follows: TGCGCCAGCAGCTTCGAGGGCGGTTCGAATGAGCAGTTCTTC. This codes for CASSFEGGSNEQFF. Where the CDR3 stops, the reference TRBV5-1 and TRBJ2-1 genes take over; the full variable domain is KAGVTQTPRYLIKTRGQQVTLSCSPISGHRSVSWYQQTPGQGLQFLFEYFSETQRNKGNFPGRFSGRQFSNSRSEMNVSTLELGDSALYLCASSFEGGSNEQFFGPGTRLTVL.